This T cell receptor (beta chain) was recovered during a study of regulatory T cells in long-lasting Graves disease. Study background: Antithyroid drugs had been taken under 3 months by newly diagnosed Graves' patients.

Study-level results: Preferential use of TRBV28, TRBJ1-2 and TRBJ2-5 was seen in persistent disease. Sampling was limited to peripheral blood rather than thyroid tissue.

On this clonotype: Its antigen is not known. One base away lies a much larger clone, so this may be a sequencing read error. The conserved phenylalanine or tryptophan is not found at the CDR3 terminus, so this likely reflects a read error.

Specified time point: newly diagnosed GD, antithyroid drugs for less than 3 months. Preparation of the TCR library used RNA extracted from PBMCs. CDR3 length: 15 amino acids. Germline CDR1 reads SGHRS; CDR2 reads YFSETQ. CDR3-region Arm-PCR and iRepertoire HTBI primers produced the TCR beta libraries. One entry per CDR3 protein, called by TCRdb with MiXCR from the multiplex PCR reads. The sample consists of about 470,000 distinct CDR3 sequences, under 20% of them appearing once. These data also formed part of another study, on T cells in Graves' hyperthyroidism and ophthalmopathy. According to that study: Patients aged 18 to 65 had newly diagnosed hyperthyroidism lasting under 2 months.

The source material was peripheral blood mononuclear cells (PBMCs), sampled at new diagnosis, from a patient treated with antithyroid drugs. The clonotype comes from a man in his forties with Graves disease. The chain carries TRBV5-1 and TRBJ2-3; D assignment may be TRBD1 or TRBD2 (5 bases each). The CDR3: CASSLAGDPSDTQYL. The CDR3 DNA reads as TGTGCCAGCAGCTTGGCCGGGGACCCATCAGATACGCAGTATCTT.